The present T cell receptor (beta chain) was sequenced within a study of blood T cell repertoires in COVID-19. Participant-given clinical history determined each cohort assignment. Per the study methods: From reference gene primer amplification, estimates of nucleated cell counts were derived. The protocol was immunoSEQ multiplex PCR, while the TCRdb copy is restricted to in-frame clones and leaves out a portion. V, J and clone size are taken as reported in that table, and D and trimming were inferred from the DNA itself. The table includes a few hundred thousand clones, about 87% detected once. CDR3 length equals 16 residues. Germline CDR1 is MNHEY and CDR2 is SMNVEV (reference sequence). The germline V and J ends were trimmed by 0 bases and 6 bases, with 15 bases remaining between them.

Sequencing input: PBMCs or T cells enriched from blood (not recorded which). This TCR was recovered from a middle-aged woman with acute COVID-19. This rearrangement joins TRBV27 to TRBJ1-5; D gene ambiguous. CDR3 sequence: CASSLSASLVSQPQHF. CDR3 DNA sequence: TGTGCCAGCAGTTTATCCGCCAGTTTGGTATCTCAGCCCCAGCATTTT.